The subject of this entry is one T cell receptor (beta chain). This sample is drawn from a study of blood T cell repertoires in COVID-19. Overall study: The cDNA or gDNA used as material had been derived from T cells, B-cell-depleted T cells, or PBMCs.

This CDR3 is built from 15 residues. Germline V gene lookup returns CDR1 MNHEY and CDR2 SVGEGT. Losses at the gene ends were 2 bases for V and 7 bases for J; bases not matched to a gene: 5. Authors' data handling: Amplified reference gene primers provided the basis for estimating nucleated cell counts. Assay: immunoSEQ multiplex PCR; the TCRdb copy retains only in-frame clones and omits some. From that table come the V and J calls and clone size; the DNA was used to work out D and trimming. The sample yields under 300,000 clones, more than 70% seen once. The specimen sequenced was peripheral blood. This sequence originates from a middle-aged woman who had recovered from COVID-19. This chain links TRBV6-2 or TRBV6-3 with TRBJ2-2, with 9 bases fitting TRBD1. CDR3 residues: CASSYEQGASGELFF. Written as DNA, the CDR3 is TGTGCCAGCAGTTACGAACAGGGGGCTAGCGGGGAGCTGTTTTTT.